What follows describes a single TCR beta chain. Its cognate antigen has yet to be identified. No much larger clonotype is one base removed from it; base qualities were not supplied. These data are taken from a study of vaccination and CD4 T cells after COVID-19 (dated by TCRdb to 2022 to 2024). As for the study more broadly: SARS-CoV-2 positivity had been established in the convalescent patients by nasal swab PCR, and mild disease was recorded in several of these patients and severe disease in one. The convalescent cohort comprised six males and four females, including two Hispanic individuals, seven Caucasians, two Asians and one multiracial person. Each participant got two doses of either the Pfizer-BioNTech BNT162b2 vaccine (n=8) or the Moderna mRNA-1273 vaccine (n=2). Post-COVID blood samples were collected from convalescent patients a median of roughly 100 days after diagnosis, with a range of about 35 to 180 days. Post-vaccine blood samples were taken a median of around 77 days after the second vaccine dose, with a range of roughly 13 to 250 days. For a few convalescent patients, samples were collected at an early post-vaccination timepoint (day 14) as well as at a late post-vaccination timepoint (days 161 to 241). Overlapping spike peptide pools from SARS-CoV-2 and from the common cold coronaviruses HCoV-NL63, HCoV-OC43 and HCoV-229E were used as culture stimuli. As controls, cultures received a CEFX viral epitope pool (the positive control), an HIV-1 Nef peptide pool (the negative control), or no peptide at all. In over 8 COVID-19 convalescent patients and a handful of infection-naive healthy vaccine recipients, researchers compared the spike-specific CD4+ TCR repertoire from before mRNA vaccination with the repertoire from after. Points the paper makes about the study in general: The median number of SARS-CoV-2-reactive clonotypes rose from 20 to 25 after infection to a few dozen after vaccination, but the change was not significant. Relatively few convalescent patients were included in the study, and early timepoints after natural infection were not analyzed. In convalescent patients, nearly all vaccine-specific clones (304 of 307) were found to be mono-reactive for SARS-CoV-2 spike rather than cross-reactive with common cold coronaviruses. Among convalescent patients, a median about 86% of the SARS-CoV-2-reactive clones seen after vaccination appeared only after vaccination, which suggests priming specific to the vaccine.

CDR1 and CDR2 are drawn from the germline V gene: MRHNA, SNTAGT. From V the trimming removes 5 bases and from J it removes 1 base, while the gene matches leave 11 bases of the junction unaccounted for. Taken from cysteine to phenylalanine, the CDR3 has 17 residues. Only CDR3 DNA remains: 51 bases, in frame from the first base. The sample's time point label, decoded: late sampling 161 to 241 days after vaccination in a few convalescent patients. The treatment or condition label of this sample denotes: approximately 11-day PBMC culture with coronavirus spike peptide pools or control peptides (ViraFEST assay). The ViraFEST assay was used in the study, in which antigen-specific T cells were expanded with peptide pools and expanded clonotypes were subsequently identified by TCR sequencing. The convalescent patients' positive SARS-CoV-2 PCR tests were from March to December 2020, which was before the Alpha, Beta and Delta variants emerged in the United States. PBMCs were cultured at a few million per well in IMDM supplemented with roughly 5% human AB serum and around 10 IU/ml IL-2, with approximately 10 ug/ml peptide pools added. On days 3 and 7, half of the culture medium was replaced with fresh IL-2-containing medium. Once the cells had been in culture for 9 to 10 days, the EasySep CD4+ T cell isolation kit was used to isolate CD4+ T cells by negative selection. Ficoll-Paque Plus gradient centrifugation was used to isolate PBMCs from whole blood, and the isolated PBMCs were then either used fresh or cryopreserved at -140C. Triplicate wells were generally used for each culture condition.

Libraries were built with PCR. DNA from cultured CD4+ T cells underwent TCR sequencing with the Oncomine TCR Beta short-read assay at the Johns Hopkins FTIC core. Genomic DNA was extracted from the cultured CD4+ T cells with the QIAamp micro DNA kit. Oncomine TCR Beta libraries made from cultured CD4+ T cells were pooled using unique dual indexes and sequenced on an Illumina iSeq 100. In the source study's methods: Non-productive sequences were removed, and CDR3s not starting with C, not ending with F or W, or shorter than 7 amino acids were discarded. The MANAFEST web application was used to identify antigen-specific clonotypes by comparing peptide-stimulated wells against reference wells and other culture wells. For a clone to be called positive, the clone needed an FDR below 0.05, an odds ratio above 5, and a productive frequency above 0.1% in at least two of three replicate wells. Clonotypes that were significantly expanded in both SARS-CoV-2 spike wells and at least one common cold coronavirus spike condition were defined as cross-reactive. Similarity between CDR3 sequences was evaluated in R version 3.6.1 using Levenshtein distances (stringdist) and unrooted phylogenetic trees (ape). TCRdb took the public reads, trimmed them with fastp at Q25, ran MiXCR for clone calling and kept in-frame beta chains. Duplicate CDR3 protein sequences are folded into a single record with the most common DNA and genes. The V and J calls were not made by the authors but by TCRdb's processing. The sample table holds under 30,000 distinct CDR3 sequences, of which 35% to 55% were seen once. The ten largest clones add up to around 4% of the sample.

This TCR came from a human donor who had recovered from COVID-19. This specimen was CD4+ T cells from blood, cultured in vitro, taken about 7 months after SARS-CoV-2 vaccination. Recombination joined TRBV6-4 with TRBJ1-5, and 7 bases in between align with TRBD1. The CDR3 here reads CASSPQPGTESNQPQHF. The sequence in DNA is TGTGCCAGCAGTCCCCAGCCCGGGACAGAAAGCAATCAGCCCCAGCATTTT.